Below, 8 T cell receptor beta chains from the same sample are listed, as sequenced in a study of blood T cell repertoires in COVID-19. Method: immunoSEQ multiplex PCR; TCRdb's copy keeps in-frame clones and lacks some. This sample has 330,000 or so clones; about nine tenths occur once, and the top ten carry around 0.92%. Sequencing was carried out using PBMCs or T cells enriched from blood (not recorded which). These receptors all come from a woman in her 30s who had been exposed to COVID-19.

The V call is TRBV28, the J call TRBJ1-1, with a weak D call TRBD1 (5 bases). The CDR3 length is 14 residues. CDR1 MDHEN and CDR2 SYDVKM come from the germline V gene. V was clipped by 4 bases and J by 3 bases, with 12 bases between them. The CDR3 protein is CASSSSRADTEAFF. DNA for the CDR3: TGTGCCAGCAGTTCCTCCAGGGCGGACACTGAAGCTTTCTTT.

V and J are TRBV11-1 and TRBJ1-1; no definite D call. Germline V CDR1 and CDR2: SGHAT, FQDESV (reference sequence). This CDR3 has 16 residues. V was clipped by 1 base and J by 4 bases, with 16 bases between them. The chain's CDR3 is CASSLVLGEGGTEAFF. The DNA for the CDR3 is TGTGCCAGCAGCTTAGTTCTTGGAGAGGGAGGCACTGAAGCTTTCTTT.

V usage is TRBV11-3 and J usage is TRBJ2-7, with 7 nucleotides matching TRBD1. The V gene's germline CDR1 is SGHNT and CDR2 YENEEA. V dropped 0 bases and J dropped 0; count of bases not matched to a gene: 8. The CDR3 runs 17 residues. The CDR3 reads CASSLDLGAGGSYEQYF. The CDR3, as DNA: TGTGCCAGCAGCTTAGATTTGGGAGCAGGGGGCTCCTACGAGCAGTACTTC.

The chain uses TRBV11-1 and TRBJ2-1, with 7 bases lining up with TRBD2. Trimming removed 1 base from V and 7 bases from J; junction bases left unmatched: 10. From germline, CDR1 is SGHAT and CDR2 FQDESV (reference sequence). CDR3 length equals 16 residues. Here the CDR3 reads CASSLVGGRAINEQFF. DNA of the CDR3: TGTGCCAGCAGCTTAGTAGGTGGGAGGGCCATAAATGAGCAGTTCTTC.

The chain is built from TRBV14 and TRBJ1-2; TRBD1 is a possible D gene (6 bases). The germline CDR1 and CDR2 sequences are SGHDN and FVKESK. V gave up 2 bases and J gave up 0 bases, with 19 bases separating them. This CDR3 comprises 18 residues. CDR3 DNA: TGTGCCAGCAGCCAAACGACGGGCAGGGGTAAAGCTAACTATGGCTACACCTTC. Amino acids: CASSQTTGRGKANYGYTF.

This clone was seen just once. The chain employs TRBV9 and TRBJ1-6, with 8 bases lining up with TRBD1. Germline V gene sequence: CDR1 SGDLS, CDR2 YYNGEE. J gave up 3 bases and V 3 bases, and 2 bases lay outside the gene matches. The CDR3 loop spans 15 amino acids. The CDR3 spells CASSEGTGYNSPLHF. The CDR3 DNA follows: TGTGCCAGCAGCGAGGGGACAGGCTATAATTCACCCCTCCACTTT.

J is TRBJ1-5 and V is TRBV19; a possible D gene is TRBD1 (5 bases). Trimming took 5 bases from V and 3 from J, leaving 14 bases between them. The V gene's germline CDR1 is LNHDA and CDR2 SQIVND (reference sequence). The CDR3 has 15 residues. Here the CDR3 DNA reads TGTGCCAGTAGTTCTCGCAGGGCAATCAATCAGCCCCAGCATTTT. This sequence encodes CASSSRRAINQPQHF.

The chain is built from TRBV6-5 and TRBJ1-3; TRBD1 might be the D (6 bases). V was clipped by 5 bases and J by 0 bases, with 11 bases between them. The germline gives CDR1 MNHEY, CDR2 SVGAGI. The CDR3 runs 15 residues. CDR3 DNA: TGTGCCAGCAGTCCGGGACACTCCTCTGGAAACACCATATATTTT. It encodes CASSPGHSSGNTIYF.